This TCR beta chain is from a study of blood T cell repertoires in COVID-19. Grouping used clinical history reported by participants in a survey and questionnaire. This CDR3 contains 13 residues. TCRdb's copy holds only in-frame clones and misses some; the assay was immunoSEQ multiplex PCR. The sample consists of some 200,000 clones, 87% of them appearing once. This clone appeared a few times. Sequenced sample: PBMCs or T cells enriched from blood (not recorded which). The receptor was derived from a woman aged 25 to 45 who had recovered from COVID-19. J is TRBJ1-2 and V is TRBV21-1; the table's D call of TRBD1 was not tested on the DNA. TRBV21-1 is classified as a pseudogene. In DNA form, the CDR3 reads TGTGCCCTAAAATCGGGACAGTCGGATGGCTACACCTTC. Its translation: CALKSGQSDGYTF.